The text below deals with one T cell receptor beta chain. The table came from immunoSEQ multiplex PCR; TCRdb's copy has only in-frame clones and leaves some out. The table includes 9,500 to 10,000 clones, 66% detected once. Time point here: after neoadjuvant nivolumab, at surgical resection. The data belong to a study of neoadjuvant anti-PD-1 for oral cavity cancer. Turning to the study itself: Patients without progression got a fourth dose around day 43.

V lost 3 bases and J lost 0, with 8 bases in between. Germline lookup yields CDR1 SNHLY and CDR2 FYNNEI. The CDR3 is made up of 14 amino acids. The origin of this receptor is a person aged 40 to 85 with oral cavity squamous cell carcinoma. The input for sequencing was PBMCs, taken after nivolumab (anti-PD-1) treatment. The rearrangement links TRBV2 to TRBJ1-2, with D unclear. The CDR3 nucleotides read TGTGCCAGCAGTGAGGTCAGATCTAACTATGGCTACACCTTC. Translating gives CASSEVRSNYGYTF.